This record looks at one T cell receptor (beta chain) sequence and its context. This clonotype has a count of ten or more. No antigen is known for it. Per-nucleotide qualities are absent, and no much larger clonotype sits a single base away. These data are taken from a study of patients with pleural tuberculosis (TCRdb year 2014). Instrument used: Illumina Genome Analyzer IIx. TCRdb redid the processing of the public reads, applying fastp at Q25 and MiXCR, and retained in-frame beta chains. Rows with one shared CDR3 protein collapse into an entry with the most common genes and DNA. The sample table contains 25,000 to 30,000 distinct CDR3 sequences; only one count was recorded for approximately 20% of them. The ten most abundant clones make up 3.5% to 4.5% of the sample. The CDR3 spans 14 residues, from the cysteine through the phenylalanine. The read is trimmed to its CDR3 DNA, 42 bases read in frame from base 1. From the germline V gene, CDR1 is SGHTA and CDR2 is FQGNSA. A distance of 13 bases separates the germline ends of V and J, which lose 5 bases and 2 bases respectively.

This sequence was found in a human donor with pleural tuberculosis. Recombination connected TRBV7-2 to TRBJ2-7, with TRBD2 as a weak D call on 6 bases. The sequenced material came from peripheral blood. The bases are TGTGCCAGCAGCCCCGCGGGGCAGACCTACGAGCAGTACTTC. Its translation reads: CASSPAGQTYEQYF.